The entry that follows covers one TCR beta chain sequence. Its antigen is not identified. This entry is derived from a study of cytomegalovirus exposure and HLA in healthy donors. Whole-study findings and limits: The majority of CMV-associated TCR beta chains were reported as apparently HLA-restricted in a later analysis.

Unmatched junction bases numbered 1, after V lost 3 bases and J lost 3 bases. Germline V gene sequence: CDR1 SEHNR, CDR2 FQNEAQ (reference sequence). The CDR3 loop spans 13 amino acids. The PCR contained 60 Vbeta and 13 Jbeta primers. Assay used: immunoSEQ multiplex PCR; TCRdb lists only in-frame clones, some missing. Counted here are under 200,000 clones, around 82% occurring once; the ten biggest clones make up approximately 0.98%. Donors were nominally healthy when sampled, though unrecorded immune exposures were likely. Sequenced input: PBMCs. This receptor was taken from a young man in good health and CMV-seronegative. The chain is built from TRBV7-9 and TRBJ1-1; the match to TRBD1 covers 7 bases. The CDR3 DNA reads TGTGCCAGCAGCTTCCAGGGGGACACTGAAGCTTTCTTT. It codes for CASSFQGDTEAFF.